This is a list of T cell receptor beta chains from one sample in a study of cytomegalovirus exposure and HLA in healthy donors. This table comes from immunoSEQ multiplex PCR, and its TCRdb copy is limited to in-frame clones, with some not included. Among about 98,000 clones listed, roughly 70% were seen once. The sequencing input was PBMCs. All receptors come from a male donor in good health and CMV-seronegative. CDR3s include the opening cysteine and the closing phenylalanine or tryptophan. Fields, in order: J gene, clone size, V gene, D gene, CDR3 DNA, CDR3 protein. A D gene is named only where the DNA matches it firmly. Some rows have no size entry. The others give once, few or many, or a class for an expanded clone.

>TRBJ1-6|-|TRBV7-2|-
TGTGCCAGCAGCTTAGGACAGTCCTATAATTCACCCCTCCACTTT
CASSLGQSYNSPLHF
>TRBJ2-7|-|TRBV27|-
TGTGCCAGCAGTCATTACGAGCAGTACTTC
CASSHYEQYF
>TRBJ2-7|-|TRBV19|TRBD2
TGTGCCACCCTTCCTAGCGGGAGCAAGCGTGAGCAGTACTTC
CATLPSGSKREQYF
>TRBJ2-1|-|TRBV5-1|TRBD2
TGCGCCAGCAGCACCTGGCTAGCGGGTTACGACAATGAGCAGTTCTTC
CASSTWLAGYDNEQFF
>TRBJ2-7|-|TRBV30|-
TGTGCCTGGAGTGGGGTCCCAGGTAGTTCCTACGAGCAGTACTTC
CAWSGVPGSSYEQYF
>TRBJ2-7|-|TRBV6-1|-
TGTGCCAGCAGAGACGTCGTGGGCGCCGAGTACTTC
CASRDVVGAEYF
>TRBJ1-1|once|TRBV19|TRBD1
TGTGCCAGTAGTAAGGTACAGGGGGCGGAAGCTTTCTTT
CASSKVQGAEAFF
>TRBJ2-3|-|TRBV6-1|TRBD1
TGTGCCAGCAGCCTGACAGGGTTTTATTCAGATACGCAGTATTTT
CASSLTGFYSDTQYF
>TRBJ2-3|-|TRBV7-3|-
TGTGCCAGCAGCTTATTCACAAGAGATACGCAGTATTTT
CASSLFTRDTQYF
>TRBJ1-6|-|TRBV9|-
TGTGCCAGCAGCCTATCGGAGAATTCACCCCTCCACTTT
CASSLSENSPLHF